This entry lists 4 T cell receptor beta chains sequenced from one sample in a study of blood T cell repertoires in COVID-19. Sequencing used immunoSEQ multiplex PCR; TCRdb keeps in-frame clones, though not all of them. Seen here are about 92,000 clones, around 81% observed once, and the top ten hold approximately 8.9%. Source material: peripheral blood. The receptors come from a man between 50 and 59 years old who had recovered from COVID-19.

The DNA for the CDR3 is TGCGCCAGCAGCCAAGAGGGAGCGGGAGGAAATATCGGGGAGCTGTTTTTT. Amino acids: CASSQEGAGGNIGELFF. The chain uses TRBV4-1 and TRBJ2-2; 9 bases are shared with TRBD2. CDR3 size: 17 residues. V lost 0 bases, J lost 7 bases, and 9 bases stayed unmatched. In germline, CDR1 is MGHRA, CDR2 YSYEKL.

V and J are TRBV9 and TRBJ1-1, with 7 bases lining up with TRBD1. The CDR3 loop spans 12 amino acids. Germline V CDR1 and CDR2: SGDLS, YYNGEE. Trimming at V came to 4 bases and at J to 11 bases, leaving 8 bases not matched to a gene. CDR3 DNA sequence: TGTGCCAGCAGCACCACCACAGGGGCTGCTTTCTTT. Encoded protein: CASSTTTGAAFF.

The chain links TRBV18 to TRBJ2-7, with 12 positions matching TRBD2. V lost 3 bases and J lost 4; bases outside the gene matches: 4. CDR1 KGHSH and CDR2 LQKENI come from the germline V gene. The CDR3 is 15 amino acids. The CDR3 coding sequence is TGTGCCAGCTCACCGCTAGCGGGAGGGAAGTACGAGCAGTACTTC. Its translation is CASSPLAGGKYEQYF.

This chain joins TRBV2 and TRBJ1-5; TRBD1 aligns across 8 bases. V was pared by 7 bases and J by 6 bases, with 11 bases of the junction left unmatched. Germline V gene lookup returns CDR1 SNHLY and CDR2 FYNNEI. The CDR3 sequence is 15 residues long. The CDR3 coding sequence is TGTGCCAGCACATACTCCGGGACAGGTGGTCAGCCCCAGCATTTT. This translates into CASTYSGTGGQPQHF. Full variable domain (outside the CDR3, taken from reference TRBV2 and TRBJ1-5): EPEVTQTPSHQVTQMGQEVILRCVPISNHLYFYWYRQILGQKVEFLVSFYNNEISEKSEIFDDQFSVERPDGSNFTLKIRSTKLEDSAMYFCASTYSGTGGQPQHFGDGTRLSIL.